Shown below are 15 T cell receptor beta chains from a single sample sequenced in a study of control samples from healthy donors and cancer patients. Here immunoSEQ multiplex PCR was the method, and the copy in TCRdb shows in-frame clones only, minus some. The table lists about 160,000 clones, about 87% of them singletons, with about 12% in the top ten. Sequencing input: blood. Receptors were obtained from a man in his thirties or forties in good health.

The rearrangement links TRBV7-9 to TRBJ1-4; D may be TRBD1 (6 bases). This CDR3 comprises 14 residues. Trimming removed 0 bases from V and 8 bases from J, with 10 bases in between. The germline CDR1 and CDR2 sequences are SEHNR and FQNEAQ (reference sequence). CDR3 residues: CASSLAGGGEKLFF. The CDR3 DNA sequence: TGTGCCAGCAGCTTAGCAGGGGGAGGCGAAAAACTGTTTTTT.

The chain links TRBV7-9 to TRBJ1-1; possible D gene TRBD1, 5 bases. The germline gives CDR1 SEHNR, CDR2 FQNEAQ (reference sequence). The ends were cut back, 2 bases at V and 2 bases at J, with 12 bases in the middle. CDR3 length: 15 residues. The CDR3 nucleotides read TGTGCCAGCAGCTTAATGGGGACGGATAACACTGAAGCTTTCTTT. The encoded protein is CASSLMGTDNTEAFF.

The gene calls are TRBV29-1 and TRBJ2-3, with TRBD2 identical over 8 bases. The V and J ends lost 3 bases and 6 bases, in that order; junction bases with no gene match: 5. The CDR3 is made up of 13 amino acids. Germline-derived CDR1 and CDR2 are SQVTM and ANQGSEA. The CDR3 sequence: CSVDGLAVDTQYF. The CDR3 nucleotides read TGCAGCGTTGATGGACTAGCAGTCGATACGCAGTATTTT.

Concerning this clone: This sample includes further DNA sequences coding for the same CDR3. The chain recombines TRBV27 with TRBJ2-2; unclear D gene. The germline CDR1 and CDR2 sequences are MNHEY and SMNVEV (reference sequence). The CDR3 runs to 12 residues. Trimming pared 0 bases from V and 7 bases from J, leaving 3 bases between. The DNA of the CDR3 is TGTGCCAGCAGTTTATCGCGCGGGGAGCTGTTTTTT. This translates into CASSLSRGELFF.

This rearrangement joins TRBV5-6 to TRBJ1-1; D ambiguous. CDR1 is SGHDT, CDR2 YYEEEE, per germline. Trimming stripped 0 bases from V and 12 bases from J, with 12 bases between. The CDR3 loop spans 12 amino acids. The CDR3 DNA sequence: TGTGCCAGCAGCTTGGCCCCTCAAGAGACTTTCTTT. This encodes CASSLAPQETFF.

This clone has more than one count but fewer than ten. The CDR3 DNA reads as TGTGCCAGTCGGGTGGCTCGTATGTCGCCCCAGCATTTT. Its translation is CASRVARMSPQHF. V is TRBV19 and J is TRBJ1-5; the D is unclear. This CDR3 contains 13 residues. Germline CDR1 and CDR2: LNHDA and SQIVND (reference sequence). Trimming took 8 bases from V and 9 from J, leaving 17 bases between them.

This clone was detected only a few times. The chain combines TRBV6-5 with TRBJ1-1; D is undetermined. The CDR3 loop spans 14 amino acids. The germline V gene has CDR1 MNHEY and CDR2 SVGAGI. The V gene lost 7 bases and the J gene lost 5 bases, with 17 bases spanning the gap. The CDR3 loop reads CASTPSSFGTEAFF. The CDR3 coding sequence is TGTGCCAGCACCCCCTCGAGTTTCGGGACTGAAGCTTTCTTT.

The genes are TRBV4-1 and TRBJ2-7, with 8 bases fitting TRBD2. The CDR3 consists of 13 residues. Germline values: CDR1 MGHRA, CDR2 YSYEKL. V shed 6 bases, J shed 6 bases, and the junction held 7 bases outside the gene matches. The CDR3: CASSTREAGEQYF. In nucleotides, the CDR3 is TGCGCCAGCAGTACGCGGGAGGCTGGCGAGCAGTACTTC.

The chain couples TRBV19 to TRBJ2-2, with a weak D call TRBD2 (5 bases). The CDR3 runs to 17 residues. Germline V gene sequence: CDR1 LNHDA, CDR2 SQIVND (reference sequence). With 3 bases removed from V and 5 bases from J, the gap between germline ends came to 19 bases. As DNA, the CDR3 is TGTGCCAGTAGTATTGCCCTAAAGAGGGTTTTGACCGGGGAGCTGTTTTTT. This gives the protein CASSIALKRVLTGELFF.

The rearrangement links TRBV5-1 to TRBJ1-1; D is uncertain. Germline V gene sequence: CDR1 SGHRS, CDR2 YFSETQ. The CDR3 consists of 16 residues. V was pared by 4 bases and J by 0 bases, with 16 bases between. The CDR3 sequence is CASSRTGPFMNTEAFF. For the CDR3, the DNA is TGCGCCAGCAGCCGGACCGGTCCTTTCATGAACACTGAAGCTTTCTTT.

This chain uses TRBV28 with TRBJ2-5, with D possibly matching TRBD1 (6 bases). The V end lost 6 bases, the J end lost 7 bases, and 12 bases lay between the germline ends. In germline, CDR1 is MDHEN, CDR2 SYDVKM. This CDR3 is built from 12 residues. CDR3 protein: CASRQGDGTQYF. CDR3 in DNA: TGTGCCAGCAGACAGGGTGACGGGACCCAGTACTTC. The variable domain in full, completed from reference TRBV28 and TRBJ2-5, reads DVKVTQSSRYLVKRTGEKVFLECVQDMDHENMFWYRQDPGLGLRLIYFSYDVKMKEKGDIPEGYSVSREKKERFSLILESASTNQTSMYLCASRQGDGTQYFGPGTRLLVL.

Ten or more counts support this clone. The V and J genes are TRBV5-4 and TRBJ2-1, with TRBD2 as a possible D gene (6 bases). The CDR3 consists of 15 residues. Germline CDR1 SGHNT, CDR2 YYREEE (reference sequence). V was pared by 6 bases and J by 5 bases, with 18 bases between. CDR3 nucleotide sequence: TGTGCCAGCAAGTCGGAGGGAGCTGGGGACAATGAGCAGTTCTTC. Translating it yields CASKSEGAGDNEQFF.

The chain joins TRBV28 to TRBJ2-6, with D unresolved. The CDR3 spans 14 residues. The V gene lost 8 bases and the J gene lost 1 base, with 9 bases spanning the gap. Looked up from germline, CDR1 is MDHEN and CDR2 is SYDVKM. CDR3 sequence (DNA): TGTGCCAGCTCGGCGCCTTCTGGGGCCAACGTCCTGACTTTC. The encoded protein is CASSAPSGANVLTF.

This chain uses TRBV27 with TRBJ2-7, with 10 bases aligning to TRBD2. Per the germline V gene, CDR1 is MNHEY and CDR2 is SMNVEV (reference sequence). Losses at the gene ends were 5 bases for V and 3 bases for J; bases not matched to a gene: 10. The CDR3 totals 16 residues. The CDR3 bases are TGTGCCAGCAGTACCACCAGCGGGAGGGCCCTCTACGAGCAGTACTTC. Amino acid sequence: CASSTTSGRALYEQYF.

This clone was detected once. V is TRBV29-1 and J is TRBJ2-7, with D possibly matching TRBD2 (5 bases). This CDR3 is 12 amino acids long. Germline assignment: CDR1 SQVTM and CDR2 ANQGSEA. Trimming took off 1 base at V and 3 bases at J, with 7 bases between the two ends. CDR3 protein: CSVEGRGYEQYF. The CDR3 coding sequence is TGCAGCGTTGAAGGCCGGGGCTACGAGCAGTACTTC.